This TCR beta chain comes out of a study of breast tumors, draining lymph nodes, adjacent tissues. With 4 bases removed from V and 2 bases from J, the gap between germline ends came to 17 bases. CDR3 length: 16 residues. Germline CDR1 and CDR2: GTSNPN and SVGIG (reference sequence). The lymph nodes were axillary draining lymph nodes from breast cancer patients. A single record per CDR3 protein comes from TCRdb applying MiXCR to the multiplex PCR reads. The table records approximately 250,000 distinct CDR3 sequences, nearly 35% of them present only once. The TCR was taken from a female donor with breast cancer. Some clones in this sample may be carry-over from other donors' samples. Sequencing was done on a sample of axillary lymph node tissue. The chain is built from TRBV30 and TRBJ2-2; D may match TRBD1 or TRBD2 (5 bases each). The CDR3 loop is CAWINGATINTGELFF. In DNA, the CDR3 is TGTGCCTGGATTAACGGGGCGACCATAAACACCGGGGAGCTGTTTTTT.